This TCR beta chain is drawn from a study of blood T cell repertoires in COVID-19. The germline CDR1 and CDR2 sequences are SGHNT and YENEEA. Losses at the gene ends were 1 base for V and 5 bases for J; bases not matched to a gene: 2. The CDR3 is 14 residues long. Original analysis: Nucleated cell counts were estimated from reference gene primer amplification. Profiled with immunoSEQ multiplex PCR; TCRdb holds only in-frame clones, not every one. The DNA was the basis for D and trimming; V, J and clone size are from that table. The sample records a few hundred thousand clones, roughly 87% being singletons.

V is TRBV11-3 and J is TRBJ2-3, with 8 bases identical to TRBD2. This receptor was identified in a man in his late teens or twenties with acute COVID-19. The sequencing sample was made of PBMCs or T cells enriched from blood (not recorded which). In DNA, the CDR3 is TGTGCCAGCAGCTTAGGTACTAGCGGAGATACGCAGTATTTT. Encoded protein: CASSLGTSGDTQYF.